This TCR beta chain appears in the sequencing data of a study of cytomegalovirus exposure and HLA in healthy donors. For the study at large: An earlier analysis identified more than 95 million unique TCR beta sequences in about 170 million T cells. Study-level results: In vitro, three CMV-associated chains proved specific for CMV antigens.

Both 60 Vbeta primers and 13 Jbeta primers went into the PCR. Clones were sequenced by immunoSEQ multiplex PCR, and TCRdb holds only the in-frame ones, with some missing. This sample has roughly 140,000 clones, with roughly 79% found just once. The CDR3 length is 12 residues. V shed 10 bases and J shed 1 base, with 9 bases lying between them. Comment on this clone: No antigen is known for it.

The specimen was PBMCs. This clonotype originated in a male donor in good health and CMV-seronegative. This chain connects TRBV5-3 to TRBJ1-5; D is uncertain. TRBV5-3 is noted as an ORF with a role that remains uncertain. The CDR3 DNA is TGTGCCCCGAGAGGGAGCAATCAGCCCCAGCATTTT. Its translation is CAPRGSNQPQHF.